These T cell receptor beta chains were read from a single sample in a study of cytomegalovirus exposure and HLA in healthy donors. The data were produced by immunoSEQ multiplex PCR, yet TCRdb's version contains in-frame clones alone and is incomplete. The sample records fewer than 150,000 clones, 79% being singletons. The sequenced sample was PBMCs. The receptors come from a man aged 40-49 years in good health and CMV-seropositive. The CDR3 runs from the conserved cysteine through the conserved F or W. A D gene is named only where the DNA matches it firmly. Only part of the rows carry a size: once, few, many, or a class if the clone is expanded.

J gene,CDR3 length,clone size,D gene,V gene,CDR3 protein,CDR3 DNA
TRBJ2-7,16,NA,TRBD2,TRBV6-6,CASSGVQAGGSYEQYF,TGTGCCAGCAGTGGAGTTCAAGCGGGAGGCTCCTACGAGCAGTACTTC
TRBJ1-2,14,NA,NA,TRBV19,CASSSTGRIYGYTF,TGTGCCAGTAGCAGCACGGGGAGGATCTATGGCTACACCTTC
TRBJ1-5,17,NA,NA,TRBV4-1,CASRHSIGGGSNQPQHF,TGCGCCAGCAGACATTCCATTGGTGGGGGCAGCAATCAGCCCCAGCATTTT
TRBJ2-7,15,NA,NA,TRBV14,CASSHQQAHTYEQYF,TGTGCCAGCAGCCATCAGCAGGCCCATACCTACGAGCAGTACTTC
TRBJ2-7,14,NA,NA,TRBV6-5,CASSSPGALGEQYF,TGTGCCAGCAGTTCCCCCGGAGCCCTAGGCGAGCAGTACTTC
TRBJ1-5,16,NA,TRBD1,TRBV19,CASNPQVAGGAQPQHF,TGTGCCAGTAACCCTCAGGTGGCAGGGGGAGCTCAGCCCCAGCATTTT
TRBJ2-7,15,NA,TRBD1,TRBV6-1,CATKLRDRSSYEQYF,TGTGCCACCAAACTCCGGGACAGGAGCTCCTACGAGCAGTACTTC
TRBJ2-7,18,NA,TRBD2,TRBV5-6,CASSSEGLAGVFRDEQYF,TGTGCCAGCAGCTCCGAGGGACTAGCGGGAGTATTTCGCGACGAGCAGTACTTC
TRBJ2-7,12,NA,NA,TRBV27,CASSAGPGEQYF,TGTGCCAGCAGTGCGGGACCCGGCGAGCAGTACTTC
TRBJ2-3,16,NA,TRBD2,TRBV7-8,CASSRGTSGVGGTQYF,TGTGCCAGCAGCCGCGGGACTAGCGGGGTAGGAGGTACGCAGTATTTT
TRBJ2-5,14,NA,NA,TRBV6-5,CASSLREHQETQYF,TGTGCCAGCAGTCTTAGGGAGCACCAAGAGACCCAGTACTTC
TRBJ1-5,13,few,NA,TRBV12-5,CASGLRSNQPQHF,TGTGCTAGTGGTTTGAGGAGTAACCAGCCCCAGCATTTT
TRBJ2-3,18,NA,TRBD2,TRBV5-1,CASSLARTSGTSTDTQYF,TGCGCCAGCAGCTTGGCCCGGACTAGCGGGACTAGCACAGATACGCAGTATTTT
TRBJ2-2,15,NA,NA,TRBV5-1,CASSSAQGLSGELFF,TGCGCCAGCAGCTCGGCGCAGGGTTTATCCGGGGAGCTGTTTTTT
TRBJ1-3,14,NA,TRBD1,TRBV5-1,CASSQPDRVGTIYF,TGCGCCAGCAGTCAGCCGGACAGGGTGGGAACCATATATTTT
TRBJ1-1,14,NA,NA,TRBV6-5,CASSYKGLRAEAFF,TGTGCCAGCAGTTACAAGGGGCTTCGCGCTGAAGCTTTCTTT
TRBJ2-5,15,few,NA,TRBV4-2,CASSQDPGLQETQYF,TGTGCCAGCAGCCAGGATCCGGGACTGCAAGAGACCCAGTACTTC
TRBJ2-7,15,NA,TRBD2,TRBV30,CAWSVLPSGRYEQYF,TGTGCCTGGAGTGTACTCCCCAGCGGGAGGTACGAGCAGTACTTC
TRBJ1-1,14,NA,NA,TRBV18,CASSPPRGNTEAFF,TGTGCCAGCTCACCACCGCGGGGGAACACTGAAGCTTTCTTT
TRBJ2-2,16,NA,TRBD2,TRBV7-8,CASSTRLAGASGELFF,TGTGCCAGCAGCACTCGACTAGCGGGAGCGTCCGGGGAGCTGTTTTTT
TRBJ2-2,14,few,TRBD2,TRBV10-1,CASRRLAGTGELFF,TGCGCCAGCCGCCGACTAGCGGGCACCGGGGAGCTGTTTTTT
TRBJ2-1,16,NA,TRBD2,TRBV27,CASRRLAGGLHNEQFF,TGTGCCAGCAGACGGCTGGCGGGAGGGCTCCACAATGAGCAGTTCTTC
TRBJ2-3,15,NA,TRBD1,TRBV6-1,CASSFHRGIEDTQYF,TGTGCCAGCAGTTTTCACAGGGGCATAGAAGATACGCAGTATTTT
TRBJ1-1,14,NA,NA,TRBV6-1,CASSEWHKNTEAFF,TGTGCCAGCAGTGAATGGCATAAGAACACTGAAGCTTTCTTT
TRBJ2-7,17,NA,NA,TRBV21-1,CASSKGVLRKLSYEQYF,TGTGCCAGCAGCAAAGGAGTGCTTAGAAAACTCTCCTACGAGCAGTACTTC
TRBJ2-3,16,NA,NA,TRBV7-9,CASSSLGVWEAGTQYF,TGTGCCAGCAGCTCCCTCGGGGTTTGGGAGGCGGGTACGCAGTATTTT
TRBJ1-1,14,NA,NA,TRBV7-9,CASSLVSREAEAFF,TGTGCCAGCAGCTTAGTTTCCAGGGAAGCTGAAGCTTTCTTT
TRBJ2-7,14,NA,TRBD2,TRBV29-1,CSVEPSGSPYEQYF,TGCAGCGTTGAACCCAGCGGGAGTCCCTACGAGCAGTACTTC
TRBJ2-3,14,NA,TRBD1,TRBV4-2,CASSRDSKTDTQYF,TGTGCCAGCAGCCGGGACAGTAAAACAGATACGCAGTATTTT
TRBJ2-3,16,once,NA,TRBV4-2,CASSLLSGSLTDTQYF,TGTGCCAGCAGCCTCCTATCAGGCTCCCTCACAGATACGCAGTATTTT
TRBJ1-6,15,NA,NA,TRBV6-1,CASSAQGRHNSPLHF,TGTGCCAGCAGCGCCCAGGGTCGGCATAATTCACCCCTCCACTTT
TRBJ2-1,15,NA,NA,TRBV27,CASGSRRGGYNEQFF,TGTGCCAGCGGCTCCCGGCGGGGAGGCTACAATGAGCAGTTCTTC
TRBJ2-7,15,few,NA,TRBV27,CASSLPPTDNYEQYF,TGTGCCAGCAGTCTCCCTCCGACAGATAACTACGAGCAGTACTTC
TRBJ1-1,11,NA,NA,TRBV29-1,CSTKVGGRAFF,TGCAGCACTAAGGTGGGCGGGAGGGCTTTCTTT
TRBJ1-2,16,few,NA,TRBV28,CASSLLRAANNYGYTF,TGTGCCAGCAGCCTCCTGAGGGCAGCAAATAACTATGGCTACACCTTC
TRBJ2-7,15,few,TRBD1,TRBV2,CASSGRDRGRYEQYF,TGTGCCAGCAGTGGGAGGGACAGGGGTCGTTACGAGCAGTACTTC
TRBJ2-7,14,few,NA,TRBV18,CASSRGLTSYEQYF,TGTGCCAGCTCTCGCGGACTCACGTCCTACGAGCAGTACTTC
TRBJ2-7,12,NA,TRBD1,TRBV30,CAGTAGSSEQYF,TGTGCCGGGACAGCCGGGTCGTCCGAGCAGTACTTC
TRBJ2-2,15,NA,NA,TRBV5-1,CASSLYTPNTGELFF,TGCGCCAGCAGCTTGTATACACCGAACACCGGGGAGCTGTTTTTT
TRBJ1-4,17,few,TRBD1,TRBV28,CASSPYPGQTTNEKLFF,TGTGCCAGCAGTCCCTATCCGGGACAGACAACTAATGAAAAACTGTTTTTT
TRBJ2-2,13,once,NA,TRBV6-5,CASRASATGELFF,TGTGCCAGCAGAGCTAGCGCGACCGGGGAGCTGTTTTTT
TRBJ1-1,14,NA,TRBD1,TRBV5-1,CASSLQGEGTEAFF,TGCGCCAGCAGCTTGCAGGGGGAAGGCACTGAAGCTTTCTTT
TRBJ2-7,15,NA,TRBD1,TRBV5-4,CASSLGVGQTYEQYF,TGTGCCAGCAGCTTGGGTGTGGGACAGACCTACGAGCAGTACTTC
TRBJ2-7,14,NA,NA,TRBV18,CASSAKQGSYEQYF,TGTGCCAGCTCAGCCAAACAGGGTTCCTACGAGCAGTACTTC
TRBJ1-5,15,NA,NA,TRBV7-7,CASSSGQDSNQPQHF,TGTGCCAGCAGCTCGGGACAAGATAGCAATCAGCCCCAGCATTTT
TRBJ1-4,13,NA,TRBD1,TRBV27,CASSPRTGEKLFF,TGTGCCAGCAGTCCGAGGACAGGTGAAAAACTGTTTTTT
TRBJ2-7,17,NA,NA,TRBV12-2,CASRLGVEDSRSYEQYF,TGTGCAAGTCGCTTAGGGGTTGAGGACTCTCGGTCCTACGAGCAGTACTTC
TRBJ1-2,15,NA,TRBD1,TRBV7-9,CASSYLGQGIYGYTF,TGTGCCAGCAGCTACCTGGGACAGGGAATTTATGGCTACACCTTC
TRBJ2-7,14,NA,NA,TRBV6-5,CASSYSGQIYEQYF,TGTGCCAGCAGTTACTCGGGACAAATTTACGAGCAGTACTTC
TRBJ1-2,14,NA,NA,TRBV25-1,CASSEWGPNYGYTF,TGTGCCAGCAGTGAATGGGGGCCTAACTATGGCTACACCTTC
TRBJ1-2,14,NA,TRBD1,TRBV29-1,CSVIGQGISYGYTF,TGCAGCGTAATAGGACAGGGGATCAGCTATGGCTACACCTTC
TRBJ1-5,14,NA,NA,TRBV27,CASGRDTHNQPQHF,TGTGCCAGCGGCCGGGACACTCACAATCAGCCCCAGCATTTT
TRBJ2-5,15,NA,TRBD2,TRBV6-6,CASRRTSGTEETQYF,TGTGCCAGCAGGAGGACTAGCGGGACGGAAGAGACCCAGTACTTC
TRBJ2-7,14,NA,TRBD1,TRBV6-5,CASSQGVSSYEQYF,TGTGCCAGCAGTCAGGGGGTTTCGTCCTACGAGCAGTACTTC
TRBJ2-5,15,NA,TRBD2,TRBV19,CASSIGGAGEETQYF,TGTGCCAGTAGTATCGGGGGGGCGGGGGAAGAGACCCAGTACTTC
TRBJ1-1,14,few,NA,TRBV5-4,CASSRRGLDTEAFF,TGTGCCAGCAGCCGAAGGGGTTTGGACACTGAAGCTTTCTTT
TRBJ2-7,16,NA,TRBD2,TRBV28,CASSFLQQTSSYEQYF,TGTGCCAGCAGTTTCCTTCAGCAGACTAGCAGCTACGAGCAGTACTTC